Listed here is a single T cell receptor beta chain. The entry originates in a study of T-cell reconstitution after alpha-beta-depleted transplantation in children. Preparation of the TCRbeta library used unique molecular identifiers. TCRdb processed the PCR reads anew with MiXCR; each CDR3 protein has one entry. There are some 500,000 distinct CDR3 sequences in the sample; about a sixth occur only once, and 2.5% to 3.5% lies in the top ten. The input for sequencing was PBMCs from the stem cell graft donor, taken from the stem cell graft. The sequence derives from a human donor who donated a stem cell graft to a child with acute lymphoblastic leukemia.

The CDR3 spells CASSILGGRYTEAFF. The CDR3 DNA reads as TGTGCCAGTAGTATCCTGGGGGGCAGGTACACTGAAGCTTTCTTT. The chain employs TRBV19 and TRBJ1-1; maybe TRBD1 (6 bases). The CDR3 loop spans 15 amino acids. V was cut by 3 bases and J by 3 bases, with 14 bases left in between. Germline V CDR1 and CDR2: LNHDA, SQIVND (reference sequence).